A selection of T cell receptor beta chains follows, all from one sample in a study of beta chain features in type 1 diabetes. TCRdb's table, derived via immunoSEQ multiplex PCR, lists solely in-frame clones and lacks some. The sample shows a few hundred thousand clones, around an eighth of them seen only once. The source material was naive CD4+ T cells from blood. The receptors were sampled from a man aged 18 to 30 in good health. Each CDR3 is given with its conserved first and last residue. A D gene is named only where the DNA matches it firmly. Not all rows give a size; the values are once, few, many and, for expanded clones, a class.

d_call | j_call | cdr3_length | v_call | clone_size | cdr3_aa | cdr3_nt
. | TRBJ2-7 | 14 | TRBV10-3 | . | CAISGQGLTYEQYF | TGTGCCATCAGTGGGCAGGGGTTGACCTACGAGCAGTACTTC
TRBD2 | TRBJ2-1 | 16 | TRBV7-2 | . | CASSLVVAGGPNEQFF | TGTGCCAGCAGCTTAGTGGTAGCGGGAGGGCCTAATGAGCAGTTCTTC
. | TRBJ1-6 | 14 | TRBV6-5 | . | CASSSRNGNSPLHF | TGTGCCAGCAGTTCACGGAACGGGAATTCACCCCTCCACTTT
TRBD1 | TRBJ2-2 | 13 | TRBV5-1 | few | CATGTGDLGELFF | TGCGCCACCGGGACAGGGGATCTCGGGGAGCTGTTTTTT
. | TRBJ1-1 | 13 | TRBV5-8 | . | CASSLGGETEAFF | TGTGCCAGCAGCTTGGGGGGAGAGACTGAAGCTTTCTTT
TRBD1 | TRBJ1-2 | 13 | TRBV29-1 | few | CSVTIQGVGGYTF | TGCAGCGTCACAATCCAGGGGGTAGGAGGCTACACCTTC
. | TRBJ2-5 | 14 | TRBV9 | few | CASSVEGGQETQYF | TGTGCCAGCAGCGTAGAAGGCGGCCAAGAGACCCAGTACTTC
. | TRBJ2-7 | 12 | TRBV10-3 | few | CAISEQTGQKHF | TGTGCCATCAGTGAGCAGACAGGTCAAAAGCACTTC
TRBD1 | TRBJ1-5 | 14 | TRBV27 | few | CASSLGQGYQPQHF | TGTGCCAGCAGTCTAGGACAGGGCTATCAGCCCCAGCATTTT
. | TRBJ2-2 | 15 | TRBV19 | . | CASSIPGVRTGELFF | TGTGCCAGTAGTATACCCGGGGTGAGGACCGGGGAGCTGTTTTTT
. | TRBJ2-2 | 16 | TRBV7-9 | few | CASNQLGGLHTGELFF | TGTGCCAGCAACCAACTCGGGGGGCTTCACACCGGGGAGCTGTTTTTT
. | TRBJ2-7 | 15 | TRBV30 | few | CAWRTTGWGPYEQYF | TGTGCCTGGAGAACAACAGGGTGGGGACCCTACGAGCAGTACTTC
. | TRBJ1-1 | 12 | TRBV5-6 | . | CASTWGGTEAFF | TGTGCCAGCACCTGGGGGGGAACTGAAGCTTTCTTT
TRBD1 | TRBJ2-7 | 14 | TRBV6-5 | . | CASSRGQLSYEQYF | TGTGCCAGCAGCCGGGGACAGCTATCCTACGAGCAGTACTTC
TRBD1 | TRBJ1-5 | 14 | TRBV30 | few | CAWSIGTGNQPQHF | TGTGCCTGGAGCATCGGGACAGGTAATCAGCCCCAGCATTTT
. | TRBJ2-1 | 15 | TRBV6-1 | . | CASSEVGGSYNEQFF | TGTGCCAGCAGTGAAGTGGGGGGCTCCTACAATGAGCAGTTCTTC
. | TRBJ1-3 | 14 | TRBV7-9 | . | CASSLARHRNTIYF | TGTGCCAGCAGCTTAGCCCGACACAGAAACACCATATATTTT
. | TRBJ2-7 | 15 | TRBV7-2 | few | CASSPGIAWSYEQYF | TGTGCCAGCAGCCCGGGGATAGCTTGGTCCTACGAGCAGTACTTC
TRBD2 | TRBJ2-1 | 18 | TRBV15 | . | CATSREPMTSGSWFTQFF | TGTGCCACCAGCAGAGAACCTATGACTAGCGGGAGTTGGTTTACGCAGTTCTTC
. | TRBJ2-5 | 13 | TRBV10-2 | . | CASSREFSGTQYF | TGCGCCAGCAGCCGGGAGTTCTCGGGGACCCAGTACTTC
TRBD2 | TRBJ2-1 | 17 | TRBV7-3 | . | CASRGEGTRSSYNEQFF | TGTGCCAGCAGGGGGGAGGGCACCAGGAGCTCCTACAATGAGCAGTTCTTC
. | TRBJ1-1 | 16 | TRBV5-1 | . | CASSTESRVLNTEAFF | TGCGCCAGCAGCACCGAATCCAGGGTATTGAACACTGAAGCTTTCTTT
. | TRBJ2-4 | 14 | TRBV2 | . | CASSERGSGNIQYF | TGTGCCAGCAGTGAACGGGGTAGTGGGAACATTCAGTACTTC
TRBD2 | TRBJ2-7 | 14 | TRBV30 | few | CAWSVGLAGTEQYF | TGTGCCTGGAGTGTAGGCCTAGCGGGAACCGAGCAGTACTTC
. | TRBJ2-5 | 16 | TRBV27 | . | CASSSGSSWRQETQYF | TGTGCCAGCAGTTCCGGGTCCTCCTGGCGGCAAGAGACCCAGTACTTC
. | TRBJ1-2 | 13 | TRBV7-9 | few | CASRSETNYGYTF | TGTGCCAGCAGGTCGGAGACCAACTATGGCTACACCTTC
TRBD2 | TRBJ2-3 | 14 | TRBV27 | . | CASRLAVSTDTQYF | TGTGCCAGCAGACTAGCGGTTAGCACAGATACGCAGTATTTT
. | TRBJ2-7 | 15 | TRBV30 | few | CAWTPDITPSYEQYF | TGTGCCTGGACTCCGGACATCACACCCTCCTACGAGCAGTACTTC
. | TRBJ1-2 | 12 | TRBV14 | few | CASSQAGFGYTF | TGTGCCAGCAGCCAAGCGGGGTTTGGCTACACCTTC
. | TRBJ1-1 | 12 | TRBV28 | few | CATRSGGTEAFF | TGTGCCACAAGATCGGGGGGCACTGAAGCTTTCTTT
. | TRBJ2-3 | 11 | TRBV5-6 | . | CASSSGDTQYF | TGTGCCAGCAGCTCGGGAGATACGCAGTATTTT
TRBD1 | TRBJ1-2 | 14 | TRBV5-4 | few | CASSTPDRVYGYTF | TGTGCCAGCAGCACGCCCGACAGGGTTTATGGCTACACCTTC
. | TRBJ2-3 | 12 | TRBV12-5 | . | CASGRGTDTQYF | TGTGCTAGTGGCCGGGGCACAGATACGCAGTATTTT
. | TRBJ2-3 | 12 | TRBV7-2 | few | CASSPRVGTQYF | TGTGCCAGCAGCCCTCGGGTCGGTACGCAGTATTTT
TRBD1 | TRBJ1-5 | 18 | TRBV10-3 | . | CATALAQGAFDSNQPQHF | TGTGCCACCGCGTTGGCACAGGGGGCTTTCGATAGCAATCAGCCCCAGCATTTT
TRBD2 | TRBJ2-1 | 15 | TRBV5-1 | . | CASSLTSGNNNEQFF | TGCGCCAGCAGCTTGACTAGCGGGAACAACAATGAGCAGTTCTTC
. | TRBJ2-1 | 16 | TRBV4-2 | few | CASSQGSGDSYNEQFF | TGTGCCAGCAGCCAGGGATCGGGGGACTCCTACAATGAGCAGTTCTTC